This T cell receptor (beta chain) was profiled in a study of T cell responses to AZD1222 COVID-19 vaccine. CDR1 SQVTM and CDR2 ANQGSEA come from the germline V gene. There are 10 residues in the CDR3. Some clones are missing from TCRdb's copy, which holds only in-frame ones; the method was immunoSEQ multiplex PCR. The repertoire includes roughly 24,000 clones, around 90% of them detected once, and 2.5% to 3% sits in the top ten. Turning to this clone: A junction end diverges from the germline sequence, so it may reflect a read error.

The sequence derives from an adult who received the AZD1222 COVID-19 vaccine. The chain combines TRBV29-1 with TRBJ1-2; D unresolved. Source: peripheral blood, taken 28 days after the second AZD1222 dose. CDR3 nucleotide sequence: TGCAGCGTGCTAGCGGGCCCGGTGGCTTTC. Translated: CSVLAGPVAF.